Below, one TCR beta chain is given with its context. Its specificity is not known. The entry originates in a study of beta chain features in type 1 diabetes. General study results and limits: VDJ junctions in type 1 diabetes patients carried more deletions and fewer insertions. Sequencing used cDNA, and cells with high TCR expression could therefore be over-represented. Shorter templates may be favored by PCR, equally so in patients and controls.

It was via CD45RO/CCR7/CD25/CD127/CD95/CD27 that CD4+ naive, central memory, regulatory and stem cell-like memory cells were sorted. Germline V gene sequence: CDR1 SNHLY, CDR2 FYNNEI. V was cut by 6 bases and J by 3 bases, with 9 bases left in between. The CDR3 totals 13 residues. The authors reverse transcribed all of the isolated RNA, so sequencing captured expressed TCRB transcripts. Sequencing used immunoSEQ multiplex PCR; TCRdb keeps in-frame clones, though not all of them. The table lists 450,000 to 600,000 clones, approximately 30% of them singletons. The sample comprised naive CD4+ T cells from blood. The chain carries TRBV2 and TRBJ1-5; D perhaps matches TRBD1 (5 bases). This receptor was obtained from a man aged 18 to 30 in good health. CDR3: CASRGEVNQPQHF. The CDR3 DNA reads TGTGCCAGCAGGGGGGAAGTCAATCAGCCCCAGCATTTT. Full variable domain (outside the CDR3, taken from reference TRBV2 and TRBJ1-5): EPEVTQTPSHQVTQMGQEVILRCVPISNHLYFYWYRQILGQKVEFLVSFYNNEISEKSEIFDDQFSVERPDGSNFTLKIRSTKLEDSAMYFCASRGEVNQPQHFGDGTRLSIL.